This entry lists 30 T cell receptor beta chains sequenced from one sample in a study of cytomegalovirus exposure and HLA in healthy donors. In the PCR, 60 Vbeta and 13 Jbeta primers were used. Here immunoSEQ multiplex PCR was the method, and the copy in TCRdb shows in-frame clones only, minus some. This sample has about 150,000 clones; around 80% occur once, and the top ten carry approximately 10%. What was sequenced was PBMCs. Receptor source: a man aged 18 to 30 in good health and CMV-seropositive.

V usage is TRBV2 and J usage is TRBJ2-3, with a weak D call TRBD2 (6 bases). Trimming cost V 7 bases and J 2 bases, with 13 bases left between them. This CDR3 contains 14 residues. The germline CDR1 and CDR2 sequences are SNHLY and FYNNEI. CDR3 DNA sequence: TGTGCCAGCAACCGACTAGAGTACACAGATACGCAGTATTTT. This sequence encodes CASNRLEYTDTQYF.

The rearrangement links TRBV4-1 to TRBJ2-3; TRBD1 matches at 7 bases. CDR1 is MGHRA and CDR2 is YSYEKL in the germline V gene. The CDR3 contains 15 residues. With 7 bases clipped from V and 2 bases from J, the junction kept 9 bases outside the gene matches. This chain's CDR3 is CASTVSGQHTDTQYF. CDR3 in DNA: TGCGCCAGCACAGTTTCGGGACAGCACACAGATACGCAGTATTTT.

The chain is built from TRBV6-5 and TRBJ2-1, with TRBD1 identical over 9 bases. Looked up from germline, CDR1 is MNHEY and CDR2 is SVGAGI. The junction had 5 bases not matched to a gene; V was cut back by 5 bases and J by 6 bases. This CDR3 comprises 14 residues. CDR3 coding DNA: TGTGCCAGCAGTACAGGGACAGGGAGCAATGAGCAGTTCTTC. Translated: CASSTGTGSNEQFF.

The V call is TRBV5-6, the J call TRBJ2-5; D unresolved. The CDR3 spans 15 residues. Germline values: CDR1 SGHDT, CDR2 YYEEEE. V was shortened by 4 bases and J by 2 bases, with 15 bases between the two germline ends. The CDR3 sequence is CASSPRTHKQETQYF. The CDR3 nucleotides are TGTGCCAGCAGCCCACGAACCCACAAACAAGAGACCCAGTACTTC.

The chain has TRBV6-6 and TRBJ2-3, with 7 positions matching TRBD2. Per germline, CDR1 MNHNY and CDR2 SVGAGI (reference sequence). V lost 2 bases to trimming and J lost 2 bases; unmatched junction nucleotides: 7. The CDR3 runs to 16 residues. DNA for the CDR3: TGTGCCAGCAGTTACACTGGGGACTACCTCACAGATACGCAGTATTTT. Translation gives CASSYTGDYLTDTQYF.

This clone has only one observation. This sequence joins TRBV7-9 and TRBJ2-1; 7 nucleotides match TRBD2. J gave up 3 bases and V 7 bases, and 6 bases lay outside the gene matches. The CDR3 contains 14 residues. CDR1 is SEHNR, CDR2 FQNEAQ, per germline (reference sequence). Written as DNA, the CDR3 is TGTGCCAGCACCCCTAAGCGGGACTACAATGAGCAGTTCTTC. It yields the protein CASTPKRDYNEQFF.

The chain links TRBV14 to TRBJ2-7; no reliable D call. V dropped 2 bases and J dropped 5 bases, with 13 bases sitting between them. There are 14 residues in the CDR3. The germline V gene has CDR1 SGHDN and CDR2 FVKESK. For the CDR3, the DNA is TGTGCCAGCAGCCAATCCCGAGGTGGCCACGAGCAGTACTTC. It specifies CASSQSRGGHEQYF.

The rearrangement links TRBV27 to TRBJ2-3; D unresolved. Per germline, CDR1 MNHEY and CDR2 SMNVEV (reference sequence). V was trimmed by 0 bases and J by 3 bases, leaving 7 bases between them. The CDR3 spans 14 residues. The CDR3 spells CASSLSVGTDTQYF. In DNA form, the CDR3 reads TGTGCCAGCAGTTTATCGGTCGGGACAGATACGCAGTATTTT.

This clone came up a few times. The chain recombines TRBV5-6 with TRBJ2-7; D uncertain. Trimming stripped 1 base from V and 7 bases from J, with 12 bases between. CDR1 SGHDT and CDR2 YYEEEE come from the germline V gene. This CDR3 is built from 13 residues. The CDR3 sequence: CASSLYLGREQYF. The DNA for the CDR3 is TGTGCCAGCAGCTTGTATTTGGGCCGTGAGCAGTACTTC.

This sequence joins TRBV30 and TRBJ1-3; no reliable D call. Germline V gives CDR1 GTSNPN, CDR2 SVGIG (reference sequence). Trimming removed 3 bases at V and 0 bases at J, with 9 bases between. There are 14 residues in the CDR3. CDR3 sequence: CAWSLGLSGNTIYF. DNA of the CDR3: TGTGCCTGGAGCCTCGGACTCTCTGGAAACACCATATATTTT. The full variable domain, its missing parts supplied by reference TRBV30 and TRBJ1-3, is SQTIHQWPATLVQPVGSPLSLECTVEGTSNPNLYWYRQAAGRGLQLLFYSVGIGQISSEVPQNLSASRPQDRQFILSSKKLLLSDSGFYLCAWSLGLSGNTIYFGEGSWLTVV.

This rearrangement joins TRBV11-2 to TRBJ2-2, with D possibly being TRBD2 (6 bases). CDR1 SGHAT and CDR2 FQNNGV come from the germline V gene. This CDR3 region has 14 residues. Trimming took 5 bases from V and 4 from J, leaving 11 bases between them. CDR3 sequence (DNA): TGTGCCAGCAGCCTGACTAGGCCCACCGGGGAGCTGTTTTTT. Translated: CASSLTRPTGELFF.

The chain joins TRBV5-4 to TRBJ1-2; maybe TRBD1 (5 bases). Per the germline V gene, CDR1 is SGHNT and CDR2 is YYREEE (reference sequence). V shed 4 bases and J shed 4 bases, with 17 bases lying between them. This CDR3 has 15 residues. The CDR3 DNA reads TGTGCCAGCAGCCAGAGACAGAACCCCCTCTATGGCTACACCTTC. It codes for CASSQRQNPLYGYTF. Based on the CDR3 plus reference TRBV5-4 and TRBJ1-2, the full variable domain is ETGVTQSPTHLIKTRGQQVTLRCSSQSGHNTVSWYQQALGQGPQFIFQYYREEENGRGNFPPRFSGLQFPNYSSELNVNALELDDSALYLCASSQRQNPLYGYTFGSGTRLTVV.

This clone turned up a few times. The gene calls are TRBV27 and TRBJ1-5; weak D call: TRBD1 (5 bases). Germline CDR1 and CDR2: MNHEY and SMNVEV (reference sequence). The CDR3 extends over 12 amino acids. V was trimmed by 4 bases and J by 6 bases, leaving 7 bases between them. The CDR3 bases are TGTGCCAGCAGTTCCCAGGGTCAGCCCCAGCATTTT. Amino acids: CASSSQGQPQHF.

The chain joins TRBV2 to TRBJ1-5; TRBD1 matches 9 bases. The CDR3 has 15 amino acids. Germline-derived CDR1 and CDR2 are SNHLY and FYNNEI. Germline trimming cut 4 bases from V and 4 bases from J; bases unmatched to any gene: 5. CDR3 amino acids: CASSVLGQGNQPQHF. For the CDR3, the DNA is TGTGCCAGCAGTGTTTTGGGACAGGGAAATCAGCCCCAGCATTTT. Full variable domain (remainder filled in from reference TRBV2 and TRBJ1-5): EPEVTQTPSHQVTQMGQEVILRCVPISNHLYFYWYRQILGQKVEFLVSFYNNEISEKSEIFDDQFSVERPDGSNFTLKIRSTKLEDSAMYFCASSVLGQGNQPQHFGDGTRLSIL.

The chain joins TRBV4-1 to TRBJ2-5; possibly TRBD2 for D (5 bases). CDR1 and CDR2 from the germline V gene are MGHRA and YSYEKL. Trimming took 1 base from V and 2 from J, leaving 11 bases between them. This CDR3 has 15 amino acids. The CDR3 protein is CASSQGPSYQETQYF. As DNA, the CDR3 is TGCGCCAGCAGCCAAGGGCCTAGCTATCAAGAGACCCAGTACTTC.

The J gene is TRBJ2-3, the V gene TRBV6-4; 8 nucleotides align to TRBD2. After removal of 6 bases from V and 0 bases from J, the junction contained 8 bases not matched to a gene. The CDR3 has 16 residues. Germline V gene data show CDR1 as MRHNA and CDR2 as SNTAGT. CDR3 sequence: CASRLSGGPSTDTQYF. The CDR3 nucleotides read TGTGCCAGCAGATTGAGCGGGGGACCTAGCACAGATACGCAGTATTTT.

The chain carries TRBV13 and TRBJ1-2; 7 bases fit TRBD1. V shed 3 bases, J shed 7 bases, and the junction held 8 bases outside the gene matches. The V gene's germline CDR1 is PRHDT and CDR2 FYEKMQ (reference sequence). CDR3 length: 14 residues. CDR3 region: CASSLNRGVGGYTF. CDR3 bases: TGTGCCAGCAGCTTGAACAGGGGTGTCGGTGGCTACACCTTC.

The CDR3 DNA follows: TGTGCCAGCAGTTTGTCCGGGACAGGGCCCGGGGAGCTGTTTTTT. It yields the protein CASSLSGTGPGELFF. The chain recombines TRBV27 with TRBJ2-2; 9 bases line up with TRBD1. The CDR3 has 15 residues. V lost 3 bases to trimming and J lost 6 bases; unmatched junction nucleotides: 5. Per germline, CDR1 MNHEY and CDR2 SMNVEV (reference sequence).

The chain couples TRBV21-1 to TRBJ2-5; the DNA was not compared with TRBD2, the D call given in the table. TRBV21-1 is shown as a pseudogene. The CDR3 sequence is 14 residues long. CDR3 amino acids: CASSAASWWETQYF. DNA of the CDR3: TGTGCCAGCAGCGCGGCAAGTTGGTGGGAGACCCAGTACTTC.

This clone was seen once. This chain's CDR3 is CASSLNSGGGETQYF. The CDR3 DNA sequence: TGTGCCAGCAGCTTAAACTCGGGAGGGGGAGAGACCCAGTACTTC. J is TRBJ2-5 and V is TRBV7-3, with 8 bases fitting TRBD2. This CDR3 comprises 15 residues. J lost 4 bases, V lost 1 base, and 5 bases had no gene match. CDR1 is SGHTA, CDR2 FQGTGA, per germline.

Remarks on this clone: This specimen includes other DNA sequences encoding the same CDR3. The chain links TRBV7-8 to TRBJ1-4; possibly TRBD1 for D (5 bases). The CDR3 is 19 amino acids. Trimming cost V 5 bases and J 2 bases, with 24 bases left between them. Germline values: CDR1 SGHVS, CDR2 FQNEAQ. CDR3 nucleotide sequence: TGTGCCAGCAGCCCAGGCTGGGGAGGGGATAGTGCCACTAATGAAAAACTGTTTTTT. It yields the protein CASSPGWGGDSATNEKLFF.

V usage is TRBV18 and J usage is TRBJ1-2; 8 bases fit TRBD1. This CDR3 contains 13 residues. Trimming cost V 6 bases and J 6 bases; bases outside gene matches: 6. The germline CDR1 and CDR2 sequences are KGHSH and LQKENI. CDR3 residues: CASSRPGGDGYTF. CDR3 DNA sequence: TGTGCCAGCTCGAGACCAGGGGGCGATGGCTACACCTTC. Complete variable domain (other parts from reference TRBV18 and TRBJ1-2): NAGVMQNPRHLVRRRGQEARLRCSPMKGHSHVYWYRQLPEEGLKFMVYLQKENIIDESGMPKERFSAEFPKEGPSILRIQQVVRGDSAAYFCASSRPGGDGYTFGSGTRLTVV.

The chain is built from TRBV30 and TRBJ2-1, with 12 bases identical to TRBD2. The CDR3 covers 15 residues. Germline CDR1 reads GTSNPN; CDR2 reads SVGIG (reference sequence). The junction had 6 bases not matched to a gene; V was cut back by 0 bases and J by 9 bases. The chain's CDR3 is CAWSVYLAGGGEQFF. The CDR3 nucleotides read TGTGCCTGGAGTGTATATCTAGCGGGGGGGGGTGAGCAGTTCTTC.

This clone has a handful of counts. The chain has TRBV6-5 and TRBJ1-1; D remains ambiguous. The CDR3 extends over 13 amino acids. From germline, CDR1 is MNHEY and CDR2 SVGAGI. V lost 5 bases to trimming and J lost 4 bases, with 11 bases between them. CDR3 protein: CASSNSRVTEAFF. The CDR3 DNA reads TGTGCCAGCAGTAATTCTCGGGTCACTGAAGCTTTCTTT.

This chain links TRBV10-1 with TRBJ2-5; a weak D match, TRBD2 (6 bases). Judging by the DNA end, TRBJ2-7 fits better; the J call may be wrong. The CDR3 is 13 residues long. The germline V gene has CDR1 WNHNN and CDR2 SYGVQD (reference sequence). CDR3 bases: TGCGCCAGCAGTGCCGGGGGTGAATACGAGCAGTACTTC. It codes for CASSAGGEYEQYF.

CDR3 in amino acids: CASRAGTGASYGYTF. DNA for the CDR3: TGTGCCAGCAGAGCCGGGACAGGGGCCTCCTATGGCTACACCTTC. V is TRBV2 and J is TRBJ1-2, with 10 bases fitting TRBD1. This CDR3 has 15 residues. Germline CDR1 SNHLY, CDR2 FYNNEI. Unmatched junction bases numbered 8, after V lost 6 bases and J lost 4 bases.

The rearrangement links TRBV13 to TRBJ1-2; a weak D match, TRBD1 (5 bases). The germline V and J ends were trimmed by 2 bases and 5 bases, with 9 bases remaining between them. The V gene's germline CDR1 is PRHDT and CDR2 FYEKMQ (reference sequence). This CDR3 comprises 13 residues. The CDR3 is CASSLLGVYGYTF. As DNA, the CDR3 is TGTGCCAGCAGCTTATTAGGGGTTTATGGCTACACCTTC.

The J gene is TRBJ2-7, the V gene TRBV27, with D perhaps TRBD2 (6 bases). Trimming left V 0 bases short and J 6 bases short, with 12 bases between. Germline V CDR1 and CDR2: MNHEY, SMNVEV (reference sequence). The CDR3 runs 14 residues. The CDR3 is CASSLSAGGREQYF. DNA of the CDR3: TGTGCCAGCAGTTTATCGGCTGGAGGGCGCGAGCAGTACTTC.

This sequence joins TRBV10-2 and TRBJ1-3, with TRBD1 as a possible D gene (6 bases). Germline-derived CDR1 and CDR2 are WSHSY and SAAADI. This CDR3 spans 16 amino acids. Trimming removed 8 bases at V and 2 bases at J, with 19 bases between. CDR3 in DNA: TGCGCCAGCGGACGGGGGGCGCCGGCTACTGGAAACACCATATATTTT. Its translation is CASGRGAPATGNTIYF.

The J gene is TRBJ2-3, the V gene TRBV28; TRBD1 is a possible D gene (6 bases). Deletions cut 5 bases from V and 2 bases from J, with 11 bases between. The germline V gene encodes CDR1 MDHEN and CDR2 SYDVKM. This CDR3 is 14 amino acids long. The CDR3 region is CASSRGGSTDTQYF. The CDR3 region has the DNA TGTGCCAGCAGTAGAGGGGGATCCACAGATACGCAGTATTTT.